What follows are 30 T cell receptor beta chains derived from one specimen sequenced in a study of regulatory T cells in long-lasting Graves disease (dated by TCRdb to about 2021). The time point label, read with the paper, signifies: newly diagnosed GD, antithyroid drugs for less than 3 months. For both TCR sequencing and RNA sequencing, RNA was extracted from PBMCs using TRIzol. Library preparation used multiplex PCR. Reads for this sample came from an Illumina HiSeq 4000. TCR beta libraries were built with iRepertoire HTBI primers and Arm-PCR amplification of CDR3 regions. Using fastp at Q25 and MiXCR, TCRdb reprocessed the public reads and kept productive beta chains. Merged by CDR3 protein, the rows form single entries marked with the most common genes and DNA. Present in this sample are about 320,000 distinct CDR3 sequences, about a sixth of which were seen just once. The ten most abundant clones make up about 36% of the sample.

Sequences were derived from peripheral blood mononuclear cells (PBMCs), sampled at new diagnosis, from a patient treated with antithyroid drugs. These receptors came from a female donor with Graves disease.

This clonotype was seen repeatedly, ten times or more. J is TRBJ1-1 and V is TRBV5-1; D possibly corresponds to TRBD1 (5 bases). The CDR3 totals 14 residues. Trimming took off 4 bases at V and 4 bases at J, with 14 bases between the two ends. CDR1 SGHRS and CDR2 YFSETQ come from the germline V gene. The CDR3 reads CASSHWGGITEAFF. CDR3 DNA: TGCGCCAGCAGCCATTGGGGGGGGATCACTGAAGCTTTCTTT.

This clonotype was detected ten times or more. The chain carries TRBV6-2 or TRBV6-3 and TRBJ1-4; no clear D. V was pared by 0 bases and J by 5 bases, with 16 bases between. The V gene's germline CDR1 is MNHEY and CDR2 SVGEGT. CDR3 length equals 17 residues. CDR3 bases: TGTGCCAGCAGTTACTCGAGAGCTATGGCCAACAATGAAAAACTGTTTTTT. This gives the protein CASSYSRAMANNEKLFF.

The rearrangement joins TRBV3-1 to TRBJ2-1; D possibly uses TRBD1 or TRBD2 (5 bases each). The CDR3 runs 15 residues. CDR1 and CDR2 from the germline V gene are LGHDT and YNNKEL (reference sequence). V dropped 8 bases and J dropped 7 bases, with 21 bases sitting between them. CDR3 protein: CASSPLGTNSNEQFF. DNA for the CDR3: TGTGCCAGCTCACCACTCGGGACCAACAGTAATGAGCAGTTCTTC.

The chain has TRBV7-8 and TRBJ2-1, with D uncertain. The CDR3 totals 14 residues. CDR1 SGHVS and CDR2 FQNEAQ come from the germline V gene. Trimming stripped 2 bases from V and 5 bases from J, with 10 bases between. Written as DNA, the CDR3 is TGTGCCAGCAGCTTAACCGGAAAGGACAATGAGCAGTTCTTC. Encoded protein: CASSLTGKDNEQFF.

The chain is built from TRBV11-1 and TRBJ2-2; possible D gene TRBD2, 5 bases. Germline assignment: CDR1 SGHAT and CDR2 FQDESV (reference sequence). This CDR3 contains 15 residues. Trimming took 5 bases from V and 1 from J, leaving 11 bases between them. The CDR3 sequence: CASSRRSGNTGELFF. CDR3 nucleotide sequence: TGTGCCAGCAGCCGTAGGAGCGGGAACACCGGGGAGCTGTTTTTT.

This clonotype was seen once. The J gene is TRBJ1-3, the V gene TRBV5-1; no definite D call. This CDR3 is 16 amino acids long. The V gene lost 0 bases and the J gene lost 0 bases, with 10 bases spanning the gap. CDR1 is SGHRS, CDR2 YFSETQ, per germline. The CDR3: CASSLAGVLSGNTIYF. The CDR3 coding sequence is TGCGCCAGCAGCTTGGCCGGGGTCCTCTCTGGAAACACCATATATTTT.

This clonotype was counted many times. The chain combines TRBV28 with TRBJ2-3; 7 nucleotides align to TRBD2. V dropped 4 bases and J dropped 8; count of bases not matched to a gene: 15. CDR1 is MDHEN and CDR2 is SYDVKM in the germline V gene. The CDR3 is 16 residues long. The CDR3 DNA follows: TGTGCCAGCAGTTCATTAGGCGGGGGACTTATAGTTACGCAGTATTTT. Translated: CASSSLGGGLIVTQYF.

This clonotype came up a few times. The V gene is TRBV7-8, the J gene TRBJ2-7; 8 bases agree with TRBD2. This CDR3 spans 15 amino acids. CDR1 and CDR2 from the germline V gene are SGHVS and FQNEAQ. V shed 5 bases and J 5 bases; nucleotides not matched to a gene: 11. The CDR3 DNA sequence: TGTGCCAGCAGCCGGACCGGGACTAGTTCCCACGAGCAGTACTTC. Protein product: CASSRTGTSSHEQYF.

This clonotype was recorded many times. The genes are TRBV15 and TRBJ2-1; tentative D call: TRBD2 (5 bases). Per the germline V gene, CDR1 is LNHNV and CDR2 is YYDKDF (reference sequence). Trimming stripped 3 bases from V and 6 bases from J, with 18 bases between. The CDR3 length is 16 residues. The DNA for the CDR3 is TGTGCCACCAGCAGTTTCCGCGGGCCTCCCTCCAATGAGCAGTTCTTC. Translated, it gives CATSSFRGPPSNEQFF.

Comments on this clonotype: A much more abundant neighbour one base away suggests this may be a read error. The DNA of the CDR3 is TGTGCCAGCAGTTTTAACAGGAACACCGGGGAGCTGTTTTTT. This gives the protein CASSFNRNTGELFF. The rearrangement links TRBV12-3 or TRBV12-4 to TRBJ2-2; D is uncertain. V gave up 3 bases and J gave up 1 base, with 6 bases separating them. The CDR3 is 14 residues long.

The V and J genes are TRBV29-1 and TRBJ2-5; a possible D gene is TRBD2 (5 bases). The CDR3 is made up of 12 amino acids. Germline CDR1 and CDR2: SQVTM and ANQGSEA. Trimming took 2 bases from V and 5 from J, leaving 9 bases between them. In DNA form, the CDR3 reads TGCAGCGTTGAAAGCCGCGGGGAGACCCAGTACTTC. Protein product: CSVESRGETQYF. The whole variable domain, remainder taken from reference TRBV29-1 and TRBJ2-5, is SAVISQKPSRDICQRGTSLTIQCQVDSQVTMMFWYRQQPGQSLTLIATANQGSEATYESGFVIDKFPISRPNLTFSTLTVSNMSPEDSSIYLCSVESRGETQYFGPGTRLLVL.

The V and J genes are TRBV19 and TRBJ1-2; 9 nucleotides line up with TRBD1. The CDR3 is 13 amino acids. V was pared by 6 bases and J by 4 bases, with 3 bases of the junction left unmatched. From germline, CDR1 is LNHDA and CDR2 SQIVND (reference sequence). In DNA, the CDR3 is TGTGCCAGTAGAGGACAGGGGATCTATGGCTACACCTTC. This encodes CASRGQGIYGYTF.

This clonotype has more than one count but fewer than ten. The chain has TRBV6-2 or TRBV6-3 and TRBJ2-1; TRBD2 aligns across 13 bases. The CDR3 loop spans 15 amino acids. Germline values: CDR1 MNHEY, CDR2 SVGEGT. Germline trimming cut 6 bases from V and 6 bases from J; bases unmatched to any gene: 5. CDR3 in amino acids: CASSLLAGGPNEQFF. DNA for the CDR3: TGTGCCAGCAGCCTACTAGCGGGAGGGCCCAATGAGCAGTTCTTC.

The rearrangement links TRBV18 to TRBJ2-3, with TRBD2 matching 12 bases. The CDR3 runs 16 residues. Per germline, CDR1 KGHSH and CDR2 LQKENI. V trimming: 0 bases; J trimming: 6 bases; junction bases outside the gene matches: 4. The CDR3 nucleotides are TGTGCCAGCTCACCACCAACCCTAGCGGGAGGGGATACGCAGTATTTT. It translates to CASSPPTLAGGDTQYF.

In DNA form, the CDR3 reads TGTGCCAGCACTGGGACTAGCGGGAGTAATCCCGATGAGCAGTTCTTC. Translated, it gives CASTGTSGSNPDEQFF. This chain links TRBV2 with TRBJ2-1, with TRBD2 matching over 14 bases. V gave up 7 bases and J gave up 8 bases; unmatched junction bases: 10. The length of the CDR3 is 16 residues. Germline V gene sequence: CDR1 SNHLY, CDR2 FYNNEI.

The chain joins TRBV27 to TRBJ2-1; 10 bases are a match to TRBD2. Germline V lookup: CDR1 MNHEY, CDR2 SMNVEV (reference sequence). The CDR3 runs to 17 residues. The V and J ends lost 3 bases and 6 bases, in that order; junction bases with no gene match: 11. The CDR3 is CASSFRTSGTPPNEQFF. The CDR3 bases are TGTGCCAGCAGTTTTCGTACTAGCGGGACTCCGCCCAATGAGCAGTTCTTC.

The table lists this clonotype with many counts. This chain uses TRBV15 with TRBJ2-5; TRBD2 might be the D (5 bases). The CDR3 is made up of 17 amino acids. Germline CDR1 reads LNHNV; CDR2 reads YYDKDF (reference sequence). V shed 0 bases and J shed 2 bases, with 16 bases lying between them. CDR3 nucleotides: TGTGCCACCAGCAGAGATACGGATAGCGAACTACAAGAGACCCAGTACTTC. Protein product: CATSRDTDSELQETQYF.

This clonotype was recorded many times. The chain's CDR3 is CATSREFPGLAGGGELFF. CDR3 DNA: TGTGCCACCAGCAGAGAGTTTCCGGGACTAGCCGGTGGCGGGGAGCTGTTTTTT. The chain is built from TRBV15 and TRBJ2-2; the match to TRBD2 covers 9 bases. CDR3 length: 18 amino acids. V was clipped by 0 bases and J by 7 bases; unmatched bases: 12. Germline V gives CDR1 LNHNV, CDR2 YYDKDF (reference sequence). Combining the CDR3 with reference TRBV15 and TRBJ2-2 gives the whole variable domain DAMVIQNPRYQVTQFGKPVTLSCSQTLNHNVMYWYQQKSSQAPKLLFHYYDKDFNNEADTPDNFQSRRPNTSFCFLDIRSPGLGDTAMYLCATSREFPGLAGGGELFFGEGSRLTVL.

This clonotype was recorded many times. The rearrangement joins TRBV7-3 to TRBJ2-1; D is unresolved. Trimming took off 0 bases at V and 10 bases at J, with 7 bases between the two ends. Looked up from germline, CDR1 is SGHTA and CDR2 is FQGTGA. The CDR3 sequence is 12 residues long. In DNA, the CDR3 is TGTGCCAGCAGCTTAACGGGCTCGGAGCAGTTCTTC. Its protein is CASSLTGSEQFF.

This clonotype appeared many times. The V gene is TRBV18, the J gene TRBJ2-3, with 7 bases lining up with TRBD2. With 5 bases clipped from V and 10 bases from J, the junction kept 0 bases outside the gene matches. Looked up from germline, CDR1 is KGHSH and CDR2 is LQKENI. This CDR3 has 10 residues. The CDR3 reads CASSGRAQYF. CDR3 bases: TGTGCCAGCTCAGGGAGGGCGCAGTATTTT. Full variable domain (missing parts from reference TRBV18 and TRBJ2-3): NAGVMQNPRHLVRRRGQEARLRCSPMKGHSHVYWYRQLPEEGLKFMVYLQKENIIDESGMPKERFSAEFPKEGPSILRIQQVVRGDSAAYFCASSGRAQYFGPGTRLTVL.

This clonotype was seen ten or more times. The gene calls are TRBV2 and TRBJ2-1; 7 bases fit TRBD2. With 4 bases clipped from V and 5 bases from J, the junction kept 2 bases outside the gene matches. The CDR3 has 13 amino acids. Germline lookup yields CDR1 SNHLY and CDR2 FYNNEI. DNA of the CDR3: TGTGCCAGCAGTGGACTAGCCCACAATGAGCAGTTCTTC. Its protein is CASSGLAHNEQFF.

This clonotype was seen a few times. V and J are TRBV19 and TRBJ1-4; 7 bases are shared with TRBD1. This CDR3 has 14 residues. Germline lookup yields CDR1 LNHDA and CDR2 SQIVND (reference sequence). J lost 8 bases, V lost 6 bases, and 9 bases had no gene match. CDR3 sequence: CASSLIQGTEKLFF. CDR3 nucleotides: TGTGCCAGTAGCCTCATACAGGGGACCGAAAAACTGTTTTTT.

The chain carries TRBV2 and TRBJ2-3; 12 bases line up with TRBD1. Trimming took 6 bases from V and 6 from J; bases not matched to a gene: 10. The germline V gene has CDR1 SNHLY and CDR2 FYNNEI. The CDR3 runs to 16 residues. In DNA, the CDR3 is TGTGCCAGCAGCTTGGGACAGGGGGCCTTGTCGGATACGCAGTATTTT. Its translation is CASSLGQGALSDTQYF.

This clonotype came up a few times. The chain has TRBV25-1 and TRBJ2-7, with 12 bases identical to TRBD2. In germline, CDR1 is MGHDK, CDR2 SYGVNS. V was pared by 2 bases and J by 1 base, with 9 bases of the junction left unmatched. This CDR3 comprises 18 residues. The CDR3: CASSEGLAGIVPSYEQYF. DNA for the CDR3: TGTGCCAGCAGTGAAGGACTAGCGGGAATAGTTCCGTCCTACGAGCAGTACTTC.

The chain combines TRBV3-1 with TRBJ2-1; tentative D call: TRBD2 (6 bases). CDR3 length: 14 residues. Germline CDR1 and CDR2: LGHDT and YNNKEL (reference sequence). Trimming took 2 bases from V and 8 from J, leaving 13 bases between them. CDR3 residues: CASSQPRETHEQFF. Written as DNA, the CDR3 is TGTGCCAGCAGCCAACCCCGGGAGACGCATGAGCAGTTCTTC.

This clonotype came up many times. This chain connects TRBV11-3 to TRBJ1-6, with a weak D call TRBD1 (5 bases). Looked up from germline, CDR1 is SGHNT and CDR2 is YENEEA. Deletions cut 6 bases from V and 7 bases from J, with 19 bases between. This CDR3 contains 16 residues. The CDR3 bases are TGTGCCAGCAGTCTCGGGGGTGCCACCGTGAATTCACCCCTCCACTTT. This gives the protein CASSLGGATVNSPLHF.

The rearrangement links TRBV20-1 to TRBJ2-3; 8 bases agree with TRBD2. The ends lost 0 bases at V and 6 bases at J; junction bases unmatched: 8. The V gene's germline CDR1 is DFQATT and CDR2 SNEGSKA (reference sequence). The CDR3 has 15 amino acids. The CDR3 region has the DNA TGCAGTGCTAGAGATGGGAGCGGGAGTTGGGATACGCAGTATTTT. Protein product: CSARDGSGSWDTQYF.

This clonotype appeared a few times. V gene TRBV28 combines with J gene TRBJ2-1; TRBD1 is a possible D gene (5 bases). The CDR3 sequence is 15 residues long. Per the germline V gene, CDR1 is MDHEN and CDR2 is SYDVKM. The V end lost 2 bases, the J end lost 0 bases, and 8 bases lay between the germline ends. The CDR3 DNA reads as TGTGCCAGCAGTTTACCGACAGTCTCCTACAATGAGCAGTTCTTC. Amino acids: CASSLPTVSYNEQFF.

This clonotype was seen at least ten times. V usage is TRBV19 and J usage is TRBJ2-5; 7 bases fit TRBD1. CDR3 length: 15 amino acids. Trimming removed 5 bases from V and 0 bases from J; junction bases left unmatched: 6. CDR1 LNHDA and CDR2 SQIVND come from the germline V gene (reference sequence). The CDR3 reads CASSDRESYQETQYF. The CDR3 nucleotides read TGTGCCAGTAGTGACAGGGAGAGTTACCAAGAGACCCAGTACTTC.

The J gene is TRBJ2-3, the V gene TRBV6-1; D may be TRBD2 (6 bases). This CDR3 has 14 residues. In germline, CDR1 is MNHNS, CDR2 SASEGT. V lost 5 bases to trimming and J lost 3 bases, with 12 bases between them. Written as DNA, the CDR3 is TGTGCCAGCAGTCGGGGGATCGAGACAGATACGCAGTATTTT. As protein: CASSRGIETDTQYF.